These 22 T cell receptor beta chains were all obtained from the same sample, sequenced in a study of identical twins. TCRdb reanalysed the 5' RACE reads using MiXCR and keeps one entry per CDR3 protein. The sample has 410,000 or so distinct CDR3 sequences; about 18% are singletons. Material: naive T cells sorted from blood. These TCRs come from a man aged 45-65 years in good health.

In this sample, this clonotype turned up many times. The CDR3 region is CASSNGFVSRSYEQYF. The CDR3 DNA is TGTGCCAGCAGTAACGGGTTTGTTAGCCGGTCCTACGAGCAGTACTTC. The V gene is TRBV5-6, the J gene TRBJ2-7; D is uncertain. V was shortened by 5 bases and J by 1 base, with 19 bases between the two germline ends. This CDR3 contains 16 residues. The germline V gene has CDR1 SGHDT and CDR2 YYEEEE. Supplemented by reference TRBV5-6 and TRBJ2-7, the full variable domain reads DAGVTQSPTHLIKTRGQQVTLRCSPKSGHDTVSWYQQALGQGPQFIFQYYEEEERQRGNFPDRFSGHQFPNYSSELNVNALLLGDSALYLCASSNGFVSRSYEQYFGPGTRLTVT.

The rearrangement joins TRBV28 to TRBJ1-4, with D unresolved. Germline V gene data show CDR1 as MDHEN and CDR2 as SYDVKM. V lost 1 base and J lost 11, with 11 bases in between. The CDR3 consists of 13 residues. CDR3 amino acids: CASSLSWNPKLFF. As DNA, the CDR3 is TGTGCCAGCAGTTTATCCTGGAACCCTAAACTGTTTTTT.

This clonotype appeared a few times. The V gene is TRBV24-1, the J gene TRBJ2-3; perhaps TRBD2 as D (5 bases). The V gene lost 4 bases and the J gene lost 3 bases, with 7 bases spanning the gap. This CDR3 has 13 amino acids. From germline, CDR1 is KGHDR and CDR2 SFDVKD. Written as DNA, the CDR3 is TGTGCCACCAGTGAGGGAGTAACAGATACGCAGTATTTT. Translated, it gives CATSEGVTDTQYF.

This clonotype was seen only a few times. The chain carries TRBV10-3 and TRBJ2-3; 9 nucleotides line up with TRBD1. V shed 0 bases, J shed 3 bases, and the junction held 1 base outside the gene matches. Germline lookup yields CDR1 ENHRY and CDR2 SYGVKD. CDR3 length: 15 amino acids. Written as DNA, the CDR3 is TGTGCCATCAGTGAGTCGGACAGGGGTACAGATACGCAGTATTTT. Protein: CAISESDRGTDTQYF.

Regarding this clonotype: The DNA is omitted, as the CDR3 cannot be located on it reliably, and the CDR3 follows TCRdb's listing. V is TRBV7-2 and J is TRBJ2-1; the table's TRBD2 call for D was not verified on the DNA. Germline loops: CDR1 SGHTA, CDR2 FQGNSA. Including both end residues, the CDR3 is 16 amino acids long. CDR3 loop: CASSLVAGGNQKEEFF.

The chain is built from TRBV19 and TRBJ1-6; D is possibly TRBD1 (6 bases). The CDR3 is 14 amino acids. The germline gives CDR1 LNHDA, CDR2 SQIVND (reference sequence). V lost 7 bases and J 7 bases, leaving 14 bases between the germline ends. This chain's CDR3 is CASTTTGGNSPLHF. In nucleotides, the CDR3 is TGTGCCAGTACTACGACGGGGGGCAATTCACCCCTCCACTTT. Filled out from reference TRBV19 and TRBJ1-6, the complete variable domain reads DGGITQSPKYLFRKEGQNVTLSCEQNLNHDAMYWYRQDPGQGLRLIYYSQIVNDFQKGDIAEGYSVSREKKESFPLTVTSAQKNPTAFYLCASTTTGGNSPLHFGNGTRLTVT.

This clonotype was seen ten or more times. V gene TRBV6-5 combines with J gene TRBJ1-1; D gene unclear. Trimming left V 5 bases short and J 1 base short, with 5 bases between. The CDR3 has 12 amino acids. Germline CDR1 MNHEY, CDR2 SVGAGI. The CDR3 region is CASSPGNTEAFF. The CDR3 region has the DNA TGTGCCAGCAGTCCAGGGAACACTGAAGCTTTCTTT.

This clonotype occurred many times. The chain joins TRBV4-3 to TRBJ2-2; no reliable D call. This CDR3 has 15 amino acids. The V and J ends lost 4 bases and 1 base respectively, with 10 bases between them. The germline V gene has CDR1 LGHNA and CDR2 YSLEER. The CDR3 loop is CASSPNRQNTGELFF. In DNA, the CDR3 is TGCGCCAGCAGCCCTAATCGACAGAACACCGGGGAGCTGTTTTTT.

The V gene is TRBV30, the J gene TRBJ1-2, with D possibly TRBD1 on 5 matching bases. V lost 2 bases and J lost 5, with 12 bases in between. Germline CDR1 reads GTSNPN; CDR2 reads SVGIG (reference sequence). There are 13 residues in the CDR3. DNA for the CDR3: TGTGCCTGGAGTCTGCGGGGGGGGTATGGCTACACCTTC. It is translated as CAWSLRGGYGYTF.

The chain uses TRBV6-2 or TRBV6-3 and TRBJ1-5; a weak D match, TRBD1 (5 bases). The germline CDR1 and CDR2 sequences are MNHEY and SVGEGT. The CDR3 extends over 14 amino acids. Trimming pared 2 bases from V and 4 bases from J, leaving 9 bases between. CDR3: CASSYGAKNQPQHF. The CDR3 bases are TGTGCCAGCAGTTACGGGGCGAAAAATCAGCCCCAGCATTTT.

This clonotype was observed a handful of times. The J gene is TRBJ1-4, the V gene TRBV28; weak D call: TRBD1 (5 bases). This CDR3 comprises 13 residues. The germline V gene encodes CDR1 MDHEN and CDR2 SYDVKM. V lost 2 bases to trimming and J lost 12 bases, with 13 bases between them. The DNA for the CDR3 is TGTGCCAGCAGTTTACCCCAGGGATACGAACTGTTTTTT. This gives the protein CASSLPQGYELFF.

This clonotype was detected a few times. This chain connects TRBV12-3 or TRBV12-4 to TRBJ2-1; tentatively, D is TRBD1 (6 bases). The V and J ends lost 5 bases and 9 bases respectively, with 11 bases between them. The CDR3 length is 12 residues. The chain's CDR3 is CASSRRGGEQFF. Written as DNA, the CDR3 is TGTGCCAGCAGTCGCAGGGGTGGTGAGCAGTTCTTC.

The genes are TRBV20-1 and TRBJ2-1; TRBD2 aligns across 13 bases. The germline CDR1 and CDR2 sequences are DFQATT and SNEGSKA (reference sequence). With 5 bases clipped from V and 0 bases from J, the junction kept 7 bases outside the gene matches. The CDR3 consists of 17 residues. The CDR3 protein is CSAPGTSGVSSYNEQFF. The CDR3 DNA reads as TGCAGTGCTCCCGGGACTAGCGGGGTGAGCTCCTACAATGAGCAGTTCTTC.

This clonotype was recorded many times. This sequence joins TRBV10-3 and TRBJ2-3; TRBD1 matches at 10 bases. Trimming cost V 3 bases and J 8 bases; bases outside gene matches: 11. CDR1 ENHRY and CDR2 SYGVKD come from the germline V gene. The CDR3 sequence is 16 residues long. For the CDR3, the DNA is TGTGCCATCAGTGAATCTCTTGGGACAGGGGAACCTACGCAGTATTTT. Translating it yields CAISESLGTGEPTQYF.

Ten or more counts support this clonotype. The chain carries TRBV7-6 and TRBJ1-3, with TRBD1 matching over 8 bases. Looked up from germline, CDR1 is SGHVS and CDR2 is FNYEAQ. The CDR3 contains 15 residues. With V trimmed by 5 bases and J by 8 bases, 11 bases remained unmatched. CDR3 sequence reads: CASSPGDRILDTIYF. CDR3 bases: TGTGCCAGCAGCCCGGGGGACAGGATTCTAGACACCATATATTTT.

This clonotype was seen many times. The CDR3 DNA reads as TGCGCCAGCAGCTTAAGGGGGGGGGACACTGAAGCTTTCTTT. It specifies CASSLRGGDTEAFF. The V and J genes are TRBV5-1 and TRBJ1-1; TRBD1 might be the D (6 bases). Germline V gene sequence: CDR1 SGHRS, CDR2 YFSETQ. V shed 2 bases and J shed 3 bases, with 11 bases lying between them. The CDR3 runs to 14 residues.

This clonotype occurred many times. For the CDR3, the DNA is TGCAGTGCTAGTGCTAGCGGGACTTCCTACGAGCAGTACTTC. Protein sequence: CSASASGTSYEQYF. This sequence joins TRBV20-1 and TRBJ2-7, with 9 nucleotides matching TRBD2. The V segment lost 3 bases and the J segment 1 base; nucleotides outside the gene matches: 4. The CDR3 runs 14 residues. Germline V CDR1 and CDR2: DFQATT, SNEGSKA (reference sequence).

The chain is built from TRBV6-1 and TRBJ2-7, with 9 bases lining up with TRBD1. The CDR3 has 14 residues. The V gene end was trimmed by 7 bases and the J gene end by 3 bases; junction bases not matched to a gene: 7. Per germline, CDR1 MNHNS and CDR2 SASEGT. The CDR3 protein is CASKFGQGIYEQYF. CDR3 DNA: TGTGCCAGCAAATTTGGACAGGGGATCTACGAGCAGTACTTC.

The chain recombines TRBV24-1 with TRBJ2-2; perhaps TRBD1 as D (5 bases). Trimming cost V 1 base and J 5 bases, with 10 bases left between them. Germline V gives CDR1 KGHDR, CDR2 SFDVKD. The length of the CDR3 is 15 residues. The CDR3 sequence: CATSDFTGRTGELFF. The CDR3 DNA sequence: TGTGCCACCAGTGATTTTACAGGACGGACCGGGGAGCTGTTTTTT.

Ten or more counts support this clonotype. The chain links TRBV29-1 to TRBJ2-3; TRBD2 matches 7 bases. Germline assignment: CDR1 SQVTM and CDR2 ANQGSEA. CDR3 size: 16 residues. Trimming cost V 6 bases and J 2 bases; bases outside gene matches: 14. DNA of the CDR3: TGCAGCGTCCTAATCGGACTAGTCTTGATCACAGATACGCAGTATTTT. Translating it yields CSVLIGLVLITDTQYF.

This clonotype was picked up a small number of times. J is TRBJ2-1 and V is TRBV20-1; D perhaps matches TRBD2 (5 bases). V was pared by 3 bases and J by 7 bases, with 25 bases between. Germline V gives CDR1 DFQATT, CDR2 SNEGSKA (reference sequence). The CDR3 length is 17 residues. This CDR3 reads CSASNRFGGPLGNEQFF. Here the CDR3 DNA reads TGCAGTGCTAGCAATCGCTTTGGAGGTCCCTTGGGGAATGAGCAGTTCTTC.

This clonotype was observed many times. This chain links TRBV10-2 with TRBJ2-2, with no clear D. Germline V gene lookup returns CDR1 WSHSY and CDR2 SAAADI. Trimming removed 3 bases from V and 6 bases from J, with 11 bases in between. This CDR3 comprises 14 residues. This CDR3 is CASSDRWSSGELFF. The DNA of the CDR3 is TGCGCCAGCAGTGACAGATGGTCATCCGGGGAGCTGTTTTTT.